The TCR beta chain under discussion was sequenced for a study of early T cells in non-severe SARS-CoV-2 infection. Findings and limits, study-wide: The study's VDJdb matching favored anti-spike CD8 responses and missed private and CD4 specificities.

The germline V gene has CDR1 SGHNT and CDR2 YYREEE (reference sequence). The V end lost 5 bases, the J end lost 0 bases, and 12 bases lay between the germline ends. This CDR3 comprises 15 residues. Each CDR3 protein is one row after TCRdb ran MiXCR on the 5' RACE reads. The profile covers tens of thousands of distinct CDR3 sequences, with under 15% appearing a single time and about 4.3% taken by the ten largest. This clonotype came up a few times. What it binds is not known. This chain uses TRBV5-4 with TRBJ2-1; D may be TRBD1 or TRBD2 (6 bases each). What was sequenced was whole blood. This receptor was identified in an adult who was a healthcare worker with PCR-confirmed SARS-CoV-2 infection or an uninfected control (not recorded which). This chain's CDR3 is CASRSEGGSYNEQFF. In DNA form, the CDR3 reads TGTGCCAGCAGATCGGAGGGGGGCTCCTACAATGAGCAGTTCTTC.